This is a list of T cell receptor beta chains from one sample in a study of blood T cell repertoires in COVID-19. Only in-frame clones appear in the TCRdb table, and some are missing; sequencing was by immunoSEQ multiplex PCR. The sample includes over 60,000 clones, 80% to 90% of them seen just once. The sample comprised peripheral blood. The receptor set was obtained from a woman of 80 years or more with active COVID-19. Both conserved end residues are part of each CDR3. A D gene is named only where the DNA matches it firmly.

v_call d_call cdr3_aa
TRBV29-1 TRBD2 CSVEYGTSGLYEQYF
TRBV28 TRBD2 CASSSGGLAKNIQYF
TRBV13 TRBD1 CASSAGHRGRNEQYF
TRBV28 . CASSLWGGRSYGYTF
TRBV6-2/TRBV6-3 . CASSPPDQDTEAFF
TRBV5-1 TRBD1 CASSFGQGSYEQYF
TRBV6-5 . CASNPTGSYGYTF
TRBV12-5 TRBD2 CASGLGGGDEQFF
TRBV30 TRBD1 CACYLGTVKTEAFF
TRBV7-9 . CASSLVSGSGANVLTF
TRBV21-1 . CASRTASYEQYF
TRBV7-2 TRBD2 CASSIDRGRDEQFF
TRBV14 . CASSQVGGAQTMERGYTF
TRBV18 . CASSPIRDTGELFF
TRBV7-9 TRBD1 CASSPDRGFGQTEAFF
TRBV6-2/TRBV6-3 TRBD2 CASSPSGRGFRNEQFF
TRBV7-9 TRBD1 CASRDGTGTEKLFF